The present T cell receptor (beta chain) was sequenced within a study of blood T cell repertoires in COVID-19. Libraries were prepared by immunoSEQ multiplex PCR; TCRdb keeps only in-frame clonotypes and omits some of them. The sample consists of 210,000 or so clones, 80% to 90% of them appearing once. Germline CDR1 reads LNHDA; CDR2 reads SQIVND (reference sequence). The CDR3 totals 17 residues. Between the trimmed V and J ends, which lost 4 bases and 2 bases, there was a span of 18 bases. Sequenced: peripheral blood. This sequence originates from a man between 18 and 35 years old with active or convalescent COVID-19. The genes are TRBV19 and TRBJ2-1; D might be TRBD2 (5 bases). CDR3 in DNA: TGTGCCAGTAGTACAAACAAGCTAGCCCAAACCTACAATGAGCAGTTCTTC. Translating gives CASSTNKLAQTYNEQFF. The full variable domain, in which reference TRBV19 and TRBJ2-1 provide the parts outside the CDR3, is DGGITQSPKYLFRKEGQNVTLSCEQNLNHDAMYWYRQDPGQGLRLIYYSQIVNDFQKGDIAEGYSVSREKKESFPLTVTSAQKNPTAFYLCASSTNKLAQTYNEQFFGPGTRLTVL.